The text below deals with one T cell receptor beta chain. Its target is not known. These data originate in a study of shared clonotypes between healthy human individuals. Study-wide context: Every donor yielded three CD4 naive, three CD4 memory, two CD8 naive and one CD8 memory plate.

Germline CDR1 and CDR2: GTSNPN and SVGIG (reference sequence). The CDR3 spans 13 residues. Trimming stripped 0 bases from V and 8 bases from J, with 10 bases between. Investigators spread the genomic DNA of each subset evenly over several immunoSEQ plates. The assay was immunoSEQ multiplex PCR, and TCRdb's table has in-frame clones only and misses some. The table lists 150,000 to 200,000 clones, 60% to 75% of them singletons, with around 9.3% in the top ten. Overall study results and limits: The donor pool, a small one, limited the genetic and exposure-history diversity represented.

There were no recent acute infections or vaccinations among the donors, who were healthy HIV-negative adults. The genes are TRBV30 and TRBJ1-4; D is possibly TRBD1 (5 bases). The source of this sequence is a man under 40 in good health. Sequencing input: memory CD4+ T cells sorted from blood. Subset described: CD45RA-negative fraction. CDR3: CAWSVAGREKLFF. As DNA, the CDR3 is TGTGCCTGGAGTGTTGCGGGACGCGAAAAACTGTTTTTT.